The 6 T cell receptor beta chains reported below all come from one sample, sequenced in a study of CD8 T cells in ankylosing spondylitis. Findings of the study overall: A TCR beta motif of about 8 highly homologous variants seemed to mark ankylosing spondylitis blood.

Their target antigens are unknown. Via MiXCR, TCRdb re-called the 5' RACE reads, giving one row per CDR3 protein. The sample includes over 600,000 distinct CDR3 sequences, 19% of them seen just once. Sequencing was carried out using blood, either unsorted or a sorted T cell fraction (not recorded which). The receptors here all came from a male donor with ankylosing spondylitis.

This clonotype turned up a few times. The gene calls are TRBV12-3 or TRBV12-4 and TRBJ1-4; the D gene is possibly TRBD1 (5 bases). This CDR3 spans 15 amino acids. V was trimmed by 3 bases and J by 11 bases, leaving 19 bases between them. CDR3 DNA sequence: TGTGCCAGCAGTTTGGGCAGGGTAGGGGTCGGGAAACTGTTTTTT. This gives the protein CASSLGRVGVGKLFF.

This clonotype was observed a few times. This chain uses TRBV3-1 with TRBJ2-3; D remains unclear. The V gene lost 1 base and the J gene lost 0 bases, with 11 bases spanning the gap. Germline V lookup: CDR1 LGHDT, CDR2 YNNKEL (reference sequence). The CDR3 is made up of 16 amino acids. In DNA, the CDR3 is TGTGCCAGCAGCCAAGCATCTCGGTCAAGCACAGATACGCAGTATTTT. The encoded protein is CASSQASRSSTDTQYF.

The chain has TRBV7-9 and TRBJ2-7; D is possibly TRBD2 (6 bases). The germline V gene has CDR1 SEHNR and CDR2 FQNEAQ (reference sequence). Trimming removed 5 bases from V and 4 bases from J, with 24 bases in between. The CDR3 is made up of 17 amino acids. CDR3 sequence: CASSLPLGNGRFYEQYF. The CDR3 nucleotides read TGTGCCAGCAGCCTCCCTTTAGGTAACGGGAGATTTTACGAGCAGTACTTC.

This chain uses TRBV10-3 with TRBJ2-7, with 9 bases matching TRBD1. Per the germline V gene, CDR1 is ENHRY and CDR2 is SYGVKD. CDR3 length: 14 amino acids. After removal of 6 bases from V and 3 bases from J, the junction contained 6 bases not matched to a gene. The CDR3 loop reads CAISQGQGRYEQYF. DNA of the CDR3: TGTGCCATCAGCCAGGGACAGGGACGCTACGAGCAGTACTTC.

This clonotype was observed a few times. V is TRBV7-9 and J is TRBJ1-1; D unresolved. Trimming stripped 5 bases from V and 2 bases from J, with 21 bases between. CDR1 is SEHNR and CDR2 is FQNEAQ in the germline V gene (reference sequence). The CDR3 length is 17 residues. CDR3 DNA sequence: TGTGCCAGCAGCCCCACGCCACTAGGGAAACTAAACACTGAAGCTTTCTTT. Its translation is CASSPTPLGKLNTEAFF.

This clonotype was seen only a few times. The chain combines TRBV4-3 with TRBJ2-1; 7 bases line up with TRBD2. Germline CDR1 reads LGHNA; CDR2 reads YSLEER. V was clipped by 1 base and J by 11 bases; unmatched bases: 5. The CDR3 has 13 residues. The CDR3 spells CASSQGGGEKQFF. In DNA, the CDR3 is TGCGCCAGCAGCCAAGGGGGGGGTGAAAAGCAGTTCTTC.